Detailed here is one T cell receptor beta chain. This sample was included in a study of regulatory T cells in long-lasting Graves disease. Arm-PCR of CDR3 regions with iRepertoire HTBI primers generated TCR beta libraries. Per the original data handling: From all samples, identification returned approximately 15 TRBJ and 60 to 80 TRBV segments. TCRdb re-derived calls from the multiplex PCR reads in MiXCR, one entry per CDR3 protein. In this record, the V and J calls reflect TCRdb's handling and not the investigators' own analysis. The sample includes hundreds of thousands of distinct CDR3 sequences, 20% to 25% of them seen just once. The sample's time point: persistent/refractory GD, antithyroid drugs over 5 years with positive TRAb. PBMC RNA served as the TCR library source. CDR3 length: 11 residues. Germline V CDR1 and CDR2: SQVTM, ANQGSEA.

The origin of this receptor is a female donor with Graves disease. V usage is TRBV29-1 and J usage is TRBJ2-5; 9 bases are shared with TRBD2. TRBJ2-1 explains the end of the DNA better; the J call may be wrong. The sample was peripheral blood mononuclear cells (PBMCs), taken when the disease was refractory, from a patient treated with antithyroid drugs. The CDR3 is CSGGLANEQFF. CDR3 in DNA: TGCAGTGGGGGACTAGCAAATGAGCAGTTCTTC.